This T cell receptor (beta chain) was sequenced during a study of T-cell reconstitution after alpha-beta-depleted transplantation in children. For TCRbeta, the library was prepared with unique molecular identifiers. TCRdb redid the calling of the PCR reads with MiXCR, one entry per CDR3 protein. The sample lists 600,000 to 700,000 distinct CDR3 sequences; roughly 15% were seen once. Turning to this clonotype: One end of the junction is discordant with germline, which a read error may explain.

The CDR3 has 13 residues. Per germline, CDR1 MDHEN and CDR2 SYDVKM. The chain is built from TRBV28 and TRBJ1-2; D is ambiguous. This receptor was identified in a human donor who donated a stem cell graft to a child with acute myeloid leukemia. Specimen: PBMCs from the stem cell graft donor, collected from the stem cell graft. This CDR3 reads CASTPGVGNGDTF. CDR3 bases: TGTGCCAGCACCCCGGGTGTAGGGAATGGCGACACCTTC.